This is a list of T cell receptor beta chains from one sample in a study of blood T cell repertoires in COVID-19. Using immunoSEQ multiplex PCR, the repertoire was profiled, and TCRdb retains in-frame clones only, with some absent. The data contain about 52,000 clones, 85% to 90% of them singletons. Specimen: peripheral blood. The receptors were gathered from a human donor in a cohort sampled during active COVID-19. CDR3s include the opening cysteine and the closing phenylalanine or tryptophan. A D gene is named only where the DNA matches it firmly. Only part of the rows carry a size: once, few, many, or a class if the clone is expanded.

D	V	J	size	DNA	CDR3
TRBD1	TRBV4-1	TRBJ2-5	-	TGCGCCAGCAGCCTCGGGACAGGGTTTGGGCCTAAACAAGAGACCCAGTACTTC	CASSLGTGFGPKQETQYF
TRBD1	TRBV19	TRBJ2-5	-	TGTGCCAGTAGTAGGGGGAGGACAGGGCGAGAGACCCAGTACTTC	CASSRGRTGRETQYF
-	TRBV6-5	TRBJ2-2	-	TGTGCCAGCACCCCCGACTACACCACCACCGGGGAGCTGTTTTTT	CASTPDYTTTGELFF
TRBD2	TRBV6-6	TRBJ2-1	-	TGTGCCAGCAGTTCGCTAGCGGGGGGGCTTATTGAGCAGTTCTTC	CASSSLAGGLIEQFF
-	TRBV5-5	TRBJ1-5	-	TGTGCCAGCAGCTTGACTGTAGTACGTCAGCCCCAGCATTTT	CASSLTVVRQPQHF
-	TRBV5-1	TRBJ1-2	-	TGCGCCAGCAGCGGAAACAGGGTGTGGAAAGATGGCTACACCTTC	CASSGNRVWKDGYTF
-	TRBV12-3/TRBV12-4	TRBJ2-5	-	TGTGCCAGCAGTGGGGGGGCGAGGGAGACCCAGTACTTC	CASSGGARETQYF
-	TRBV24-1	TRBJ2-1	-	TGTGCCACCAGCCTTAAGACAGGATCGAGCTCCTACAATGAGCAGTTCTTC	CATSLKTGSSSYNEQFF
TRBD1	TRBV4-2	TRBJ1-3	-	TGTGCCAGCAGCCAAGGGGAAACGGGTAGGGGGCTTGGAAACACCATATATTTT	CASSQGETGRGLGNTIYF
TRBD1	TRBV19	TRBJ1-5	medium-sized	TGTGCCAGTAGGTTATCAGGGGGCGCATATCAGCCCCAGCATTTT	CASRLSGGAYQPQHF
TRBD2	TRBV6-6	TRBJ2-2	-	TGTGCCAGCAGTTACAGGAGCGGGAAGTCCACCGGGGAGCTGTTTTTT	CASSYRSGKSTGELFF
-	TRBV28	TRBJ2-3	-	TGTGCCAGCAGTCCCCCGCAAACTAGCACAGATACGCAGTATTTT	CASSPPQTSTDTQYF
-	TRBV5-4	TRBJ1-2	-	TGTGCCAGCAGCTTGCCTACTAACTATGGCTACACCTTC	CASSLPTNYGYTF
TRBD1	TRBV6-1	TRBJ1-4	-	TGTGCCAGCAGTGAGTACAGGGGGATCGGTGAAAAACTGTTTTTT	CASSEYRGIGEKLFF
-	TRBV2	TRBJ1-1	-	TGTGCCAGCAGCCGCTCACAGCTTACTGAAGCTTTCTTT	CASSRSQLTEAFF
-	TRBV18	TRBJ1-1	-	TGTGCCAGCTCACCATTTCCGGGGAACACTGAAGCTTTCTTT	CASSPFPGNTEAFF
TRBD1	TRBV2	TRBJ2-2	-	TGTGCCAGCAGGGGACAGGGGACCGGGGAGCTGTTTTTT	CASRGQGTGELFF
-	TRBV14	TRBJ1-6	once	TGTGCCAGCAGCCAAGTCGGGGTTGCATCACCCCTCCACTTT	CASSQVGVASPLHF
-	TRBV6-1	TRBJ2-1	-	TGTGCCAGCAGTGAATCCCCTGGACAGTTCAATGAGCAGTTCTTC	CASSESPGQFNEQFF
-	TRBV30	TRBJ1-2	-	TGTGCCTGGGGCCGCGGCGGGAATTCGGCGAAAGAGGGCTACACCTTC	CAWGRGGNSAKEGYTF
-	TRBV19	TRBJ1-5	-	TGTGCCAGTAGTATAGTGTCGATTCGGGAAAATCAGCCCCAGCATTTT	CASSIVSIRENQPQHF
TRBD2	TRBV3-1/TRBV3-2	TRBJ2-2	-	TGTGCCAGCAGCCAGTCGGGACTAGCGGGAGGGCGCGGCGGGGAGCTGTTTTTT	CASSQSGLAGGRGGELFF
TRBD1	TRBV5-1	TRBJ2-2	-	TGCGCCAGCAGCTTGGGGGACAGGGGCGTTGCCGGGGAGCTGTTTTTT	CASSLGDRGVAGELFF
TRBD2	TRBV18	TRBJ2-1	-	TGTGCCAGCTCACTTGGACTAGCGGGATGGGACGAGCAGTTCTTC	CASSLGLAGWDEQFF
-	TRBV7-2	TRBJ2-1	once	TGTGCCAGCAGCTTAGGGCGGGTAAACTACAATGAGCAGTTCTTC	CASSLGRVNYNEQFF
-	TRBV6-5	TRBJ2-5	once	TGTGCCAGCAGTTACTCGACGGTGGGCTATCAAGAGACCCAGTACTTC	CASSYSTVGYQETQYF
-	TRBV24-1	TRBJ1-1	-	TGTGCCACCAGTGATCCCGGGAACACTGAAGCTTTCTTT	CATSDPGNTEAFF
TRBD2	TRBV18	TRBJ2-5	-	TGTGCCAGCTCACCCGGCGGGGGGGGACAAGAGACCCAGTACTTC	CASSPGGGGQETQYF
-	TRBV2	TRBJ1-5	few	TGTGCCAGCAGTGACAGTGATAGCAATCAGCCCCAGCATTTT	CASSDSDSNQPQHF
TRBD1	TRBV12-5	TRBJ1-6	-	TGTGCTAGTGGATGGGACAGGGGTTCACCCCTCCACTTT	CASGWDRGSPLHF
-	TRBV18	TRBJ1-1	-	TGTGCCAGTACAGGTTTTGGGAACACTGAAGCTTTCTTT	CASTGFGNTEAFF
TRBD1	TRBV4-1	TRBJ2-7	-	TGCGCCAGCAGCCGAGACAGGGGCTCCTACGAGCAGTACTTC	CASSRDRGSYEQYF
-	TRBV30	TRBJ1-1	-	TGTGCTGCCGCCGGGGGAATGAACACTGAAGCTTTCTTT	CAAAGGMNTEAFF
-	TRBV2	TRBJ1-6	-	TGTGCCAGCAGTGGTGGCAGGTCCCAATCCGCACCCCTCCACTTT	CASSGGRSQSAPLHF
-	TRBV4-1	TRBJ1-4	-	TGCGCCAGCGGGCGGGACTTAACTAATGAAAAACTGTTTTTT	CASGRDLTNEKLFF
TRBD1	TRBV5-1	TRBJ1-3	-	TGCGCCAGCAGCTTTATGGGGACAGCCGGAAACACCATATATTTT	CASSFMGTAGNTIYF
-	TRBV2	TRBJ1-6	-	TGTGCCAGGTCCCGGGACAACTTTAGTGCGGATAATTCACCCCTCCACTTT	CARSRDNFSADNSPLHF
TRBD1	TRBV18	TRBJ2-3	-	TGTGCCAGCTCACCGGACAGGCGCACAGATACGCAGTATTTT	CASSPDRRTDTQYF
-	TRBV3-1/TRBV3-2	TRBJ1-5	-	TGTGCCAGCAGCCCTACCTTTTCCCGGGGGAGGGGCGGCAATCAGCCCCAGCATTTT	CASSPTFSRGRGGNQPQHF
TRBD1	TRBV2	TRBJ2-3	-	TGTGCCGGCCGGGACAGCAACACAGATACGCAGTATTTT	CAGRDSNTDTQYF
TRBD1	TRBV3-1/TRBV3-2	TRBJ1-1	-	TGTGCCAGCAGCCAAGACGCGGACAGGCAGGAAGCTTTCTTT	CASSQDADRQEAFF
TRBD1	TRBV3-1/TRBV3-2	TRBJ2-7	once	TGTGCCAGCAGCCAACCGGGACAGGCCATCTACGAGCAGTACTTC	CASSQPGQAIYEQYF
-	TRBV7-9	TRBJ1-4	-	TGTGCCAGCAGTCCCCCGAGAGCAACTAATGAAAAACTGTTTTTT	CASSPPRATNEKLFF
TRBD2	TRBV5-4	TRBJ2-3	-	TGTGCCAGCAGCTTGGCACTAGCGGGAGGGACAGATACGCAGTATTTT	CASSLALAGGTDTQYF
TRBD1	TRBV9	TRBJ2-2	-	TGTGCCAGCACCAAATCGGACAGGGCCACCGGGGAGCTGTTTTTT	CASTKSDRATGELFF
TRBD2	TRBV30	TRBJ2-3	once	TGTGCCTGGAGGGGCCAGCGGGGTGTAGATACGCAGTATTTT	CAWRGQRGVDTQYF
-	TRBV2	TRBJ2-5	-	TGTGCCAGCATTCGGGAGTCAACGACCCAAGAGACCCAGTACTTC	CASIRESTTQETQYF
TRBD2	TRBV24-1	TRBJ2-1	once	TGTGCCACCGGAAGTACTAGCGGCGGGGCGGAGCAGTTCTTC	CATGSTSGGAEQFF
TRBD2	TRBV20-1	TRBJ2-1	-	TGCAGTGCTAGAGTCGGGACTAGCGGGGTCTTC	CSARVGTSGVF
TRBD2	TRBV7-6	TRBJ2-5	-	TGTGCCAGCAGCTTTTTGGTAGCGGGGGTACAAGAGACCCAGTACTTC	CASSFLVAGVQETQYF
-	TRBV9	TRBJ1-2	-	TGTGCCAGCAGCCTCCAGGGGAAAAGTGGCTACACCTTC	CASSLQGKSGYTF
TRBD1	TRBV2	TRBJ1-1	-	TGTGCCAGCAGAGCAGCTCTGGGGGACAGCCGAAGCACTGAAGCTTTCTTT	CASRAALGDSRSTEAFF
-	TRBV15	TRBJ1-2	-	TGTGCCACCAGCAGAGATGGGTACAGGGCTATTAACGGCTACACCTTC	CATSRDGYRAINGYTF